This TCR beta chain appears in the sequencing data of a study of response to subunit inactivated influenza vaccine. TCRdb processed the RT-PCR reads anew with MiXCR; each CDR3 protein has one entry. The data contain hundreds of thousands of distinct CDR3 sequences, approximately 18% of them singletons. For this clonotype: The antigen is not known. One junction end does not reproduce the germline sequence, and a read error may be involved.

Study conclusions and caveats: Only a handful of new T cells, the authors suggested, are recruited with each seasonal influenza vaccination.

The CDR3 loop spans 12 amino acids. Looked up from germline, CDR1 is LNHNV and CDR2 is YYDKDF (reference sequence). This chain connects TRBV15 to TRBJ1-5, with D tentatively TRBD1 (5 bases). The receptor was isolated from a man aged 45-65 years who received an inactivated influenza vaccine. The specimen comprised PBMCs from blood, sampled around 5 days after vaccination. As DNA, the CDR3 is TGTGCCACCAGCCAGGGCAAACAGCCCCAGCATTTT. This translates into CATSQGKQPQHF.